This T cell receptor beta chain comes out of a study of PD-1 blockade in mismatch repair-deficient tumors. V lost 0 bases, J lost 7 bases, and 13 bases lay in between. The V gene's germline CDR1 is SNHLY and CDR2 FYNNEI. The CDR3 is 15 amino acids. Only in-frame clones appear in the TCRdb table, and some are missing; sequencing was by immunoSEQ multiplex PCR. Counted here are more than 40,000 clones, about 85% occurring once; the ten biggest clones make up about 8.3%. The input for sequencing was peripheral blood, taken roughly 21 weeks after starting pembrolizumab. V is TRBV2 and J is TRBJ1-5; TRBD1 is a possible D gene (5 bases). The source is an adult with mismatch repair-deficient cancer. Written as DNA, the CDR3 is TGTGCCAGCAGTGAAGCGCAGGGACGTCCCCAGCCCCAGCATTTT. Its translation: CASSEAQGRPQPQHF.